This T cell receptor beta chain was found in a study of cytomegalovirus exposure and HLA in healthy donors. Study-level information: Sequencing of some 190 million T cells in an earlier analysis found 95 million to 120 million unique TCR beta sequences.

Concerning this clone: One junction end does not reproduce the germline sequence, and a read error may be involved.

With 60 Vbeta and 13 Jbeta primers, the PCR was carried out. TCRdb's copy holds only in-frame clones and misses some; the assay was immunoSEQ multiplex PCR. The sample carries roughly 150,000 clones, over 70% recorded once. The receptor was derived from a woman aged 40 to 55 in good health and CMV-seronegative. Input material: PBMCs.

The CDR3 bases are TGTGCCAGCAGCGTAGAAGGGCTTGGGGCCAACGGCCTGACTTTC. It codes for CASSVEGLGANGLTF. The chain joins TRBV9 to TRBJ2-6; weak D call: TRBD1 (5 bases). The germline V gene has CDR1 SGDLS and CDR2 YYNGEE. The CDR3 runs to 15 residues.